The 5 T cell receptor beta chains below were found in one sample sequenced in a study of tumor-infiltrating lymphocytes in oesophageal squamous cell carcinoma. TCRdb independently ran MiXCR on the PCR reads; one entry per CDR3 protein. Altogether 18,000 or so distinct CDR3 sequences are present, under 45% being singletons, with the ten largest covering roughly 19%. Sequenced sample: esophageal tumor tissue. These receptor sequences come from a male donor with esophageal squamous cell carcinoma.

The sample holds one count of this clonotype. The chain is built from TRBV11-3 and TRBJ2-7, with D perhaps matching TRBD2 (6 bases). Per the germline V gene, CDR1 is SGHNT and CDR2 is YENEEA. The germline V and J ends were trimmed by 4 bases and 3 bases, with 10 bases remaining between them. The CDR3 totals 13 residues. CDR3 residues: CASSSGLRYEQYF. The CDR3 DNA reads TGTGCCAGCAGCTCGGGACTCCGCTACGAGCAGTACTTC.

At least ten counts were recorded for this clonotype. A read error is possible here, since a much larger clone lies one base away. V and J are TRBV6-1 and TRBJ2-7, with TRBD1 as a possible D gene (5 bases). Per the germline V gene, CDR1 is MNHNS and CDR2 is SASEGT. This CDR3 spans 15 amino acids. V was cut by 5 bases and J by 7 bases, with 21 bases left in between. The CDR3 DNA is TGTGCCAGCAGTTTGGTAGGGGATCAGTTCGATGAGCAGTACTTC. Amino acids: CASSLVGDQFDEQYF.

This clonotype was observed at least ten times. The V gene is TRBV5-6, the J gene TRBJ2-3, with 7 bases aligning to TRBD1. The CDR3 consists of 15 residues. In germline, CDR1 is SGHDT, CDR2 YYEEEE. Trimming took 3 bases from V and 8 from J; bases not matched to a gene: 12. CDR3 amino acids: CASSYRQGTQFTQYF. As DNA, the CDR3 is TGTGCCAGCAGCTACCGACAGGGAACACAGTTTACGCAGTATTTT. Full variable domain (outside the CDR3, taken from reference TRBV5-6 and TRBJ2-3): DAGVTQSPTHLIKTRGQQVTLRCSPKSGHDTVSWYQQALGQGPQFIFQYYEEEERQRGNFPDRFSGHQFPNYSSELNVNALLLGDSALYLCASSYRQGTQFTQYFGPGTRLTVL.

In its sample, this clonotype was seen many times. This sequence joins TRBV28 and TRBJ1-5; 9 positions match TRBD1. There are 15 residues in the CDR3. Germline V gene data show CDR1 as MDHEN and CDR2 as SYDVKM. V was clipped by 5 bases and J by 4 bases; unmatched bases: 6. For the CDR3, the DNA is TGTGCCAGCAGTCCGACAGGGGGTGCAAATCAGCCCCAGCATTTT. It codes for CASSPTGGANQPQHF.

CDR3: CASSKMEETQYF. CDR3 sequence (DNA): TGTGCCAGCAGCAAAATGGAAGAGACCCAGTACTTC. The chain uses TRBV7-3 and TRBJ2-1; D is unresolved. The DNA end is more similar to TRBJ2-5, so the J call may be wrong. This CDR3 spans 12 amino acids. Per the germline V gene, CDR1 is SGHTA and CDR2 is FQGTGA.